Below are 10 T cell receptor beta chains sequenced from a single sample in a study of somatic mutations in cytotoxic T cells in rheumatoid arthritis (dated by TCRdb to about 2017). The library came from the immunoSEQ multiplex PCR assay. This is the immuneACCESS table as TCRdb keeps it, with only in-frame sequences that have V and J called. A part of the clones is gone; compared with another copy, unresolved V genes explain less than half, and the rest is unexplained. The sample yields tens of thousands of clones; roughly 80% were counted once. Roughly 3.1% of the sample comes from the top ten. Source material: CD8+ T cells sorted from blood. The receptors stem from a man aged 35-49 years in good health.

The rearrangement joins TRBV19 to TRBJ1-5; no clear D gene. Trimming pared 5 bases from V and 3 bases from J, leaving 8 bases between. The CDR3 spans 13 residues. Germline lookup yields CDR1 LNHDA and CDR2 SQIVND (reference sequence). CDR3 coding DNA: TGTGCCAGTAGTCCCCGTCCCAATCAGCCCCAGCATTTT. Protein sequence: CASSPRPNQPQHF.

The chain links TRBV7-9 to TRBJ1-1; TRBD1 matches at 8 bases. V shed 5 bases and J 6 bases; nucleotides not matched to a gene: 8. Germline V gene sequence: CDR1 SEHNR, CDR2 FQNEAQ (reference sequence). This CDR3 region has 14 residues. The CDR3 nucleotides read TGTGCCAGCAGCCCGGGACAGGCCGTGGCTGAAGCTTTCTTT. It specifies CASSPGQAVAEAFF.

The rearrangement uses TRBV30 and TRBJ2-1; 8 bases agree with TRBD2. The junction had 4 bases not matched to a gene; V was cut back by 1 base and J by 5 bases. Germline V CDR1 and CDR2: GTSNPN, SVGIG (reference sequence). The length of the CDR3 is 14 residues. This chain's CDR3 is CAWSGVAGNNEQFF. The DNA of the CDR3 is TGTGCCTGGAGTGGCGTAGCGGGAAACAATGAGCAGTTCTTC.

This sequence joins TRBV28 and TRBJ1-2, with D possibly being TRBD1 (5 bases). V shed 2 bases and J shed 4 bases, with 11 bases lying between them. The CDR3 is 14 amino acids. Germline CDR1 MDHEN, CDR2 SYDVKM. CDR3 protein: CASSLRGFGYGYTF. The CDR3 DNA is TGTGCCAGCAGTTTAAGGGGATTCGGCTATGGCTACACCTTC.

The chain recombines TRBV15 with TRBJ2-3; D is tentatively TRBD1 or TRBD2 (7 bases each). CDR3 size: 15 residues. Germline V CDR1 and CDR2: LNHNV, YYDKDF (reference sequence). Deletions cut 6 bases from V and 0 bases from J, with 13 bases between. CDR3 coding DNA: TGTGCCACCAGTTCAGGGGGGGCAAGCACAGATACGCAGTATTTT. Translation gives CATSSGGASTDTQYF.

The chain links TRBV10-1 to TRBJ2-2; TRBD1 is a possible D gene (6 bases). V shed 2 bases and J shed 2 bases, with 18 bases lying between them. In germline, CDR1 is WNHNN, CDR2 SYGVQD (reference sequence). CDR3 size: 18 residues. CDR3 DNA sequence: TGCGCCAGCAGTGAGATTTTCACGGGACACATTAACACCGGGGAGCTGTTTTTT. Protein: CASSEIFTGHINTGELFF.

V gene TRBV27 combines with J gene TRBJ2-7; D not resolved. The V end lost 0 bases, the J end lost 3 bases, and 6 bases lay between the germline ends. The CDR3 contains 13 residues. Germline loops: CDR1 MNHEY, CDR2 SMNVEV (reference sequence). The CDR3 DNA follows: TGTGCCAGCAGTTTATCGGCAGGCTACGAGCAGTACTTC. Protein product: CASSLSAGYEQYF.

V usage is TRBV27 and J usage is TRBJ2-3; TRBD2 matches at 10 bases. With V trimmed by 5 bases and J by 6 bases, 8 bases remained unmatched. Germline lookup yields CDR1 MNHEY and CDR2 SMNVEV (reference sequence). The CDR3 consists of 15 residues. CDR3 sequence (DNA): TGTGCCAGCAGTGCGGGACTAGCGAAATCGGATACGCAGTATTTT. Its protein product is CASSAGLAKSDTQYF.

The chain links TRBV9 to TRBJ2-5, with 8 bases lining up with TRBD2. The CDR3 is 16 amino acids. Germline V gene lookup returns CDR1 SGDLS and CDR2 YYNGEE. V was clipped by 0 bases and J by 3 bases; unmatched bases: 7. CDR3 amino acids: CASSVASGRGEETQYF. In DNA, the CDR3 is TGTGCCAGCAGCGTAGCCAGCGGGAGAGGGGAAGAGACCCAGTACTTC.

V gene TRBV30 combines with J gene TRBJ2-7; 8 nucleotides line up with TRBD1. Germline assignment: CDR1 GTSNPN and CDR2 SVGIG (reference sequence). J gave up 4 bases and V 4 bases, and 9 bases lay outside the gene matches. CDR3 length: 14 amino acids. In nucleotides, the CDR3 is TGTGCCTGGAAGGGACAGGAAGAAGTTTACGAGCAGTACTTC. Amino acids: CAWKGQEEVYEQYF.